The 19 T cell receptor beta chains presented below share a single source sample, sequenced in a study of blood T cell repertoires in COVID-19. This table comes from immunoSEQ multiplex PCR, and its TCRdb copy is limited to in-frame clones, with some not included. In the table there are 100,000 to 150,000 clones, 80% to 90% of which are singletons. Sequencing was performed on PBMCs or T cells enriched from blood (not recorded which). These receptors were obtained from a woman between 50 and 59 years old who had recovered from COVID-19.

This clone was seen only a few times. The V gene is TRBV4-3, the J gene TRBJ1-5; possible D gene TRBD1, 6 bases. Between the trimmed V and J ends, which lost 0 bases and 9 bases, there was a span of 12 bases. The CDR3 runs to 14 residues. The V gene's germline CDR1 is LGHNA and CDR2 YSLEER. CDR3 loop: CASSQDQGRSPQHF. In DNA, the CDR3 is TGCGCCAGCAGCCAAGATCAGGGGCGCTCGCCCCAGCATTTT.

The chain recombines TRBV16 with TRBJ2-3; D gene unclear. This CDR3 spans 20 amino acids. V was cut by 0 bases and J by 0 bases, with 22 bases left in between. Germline V gene lookup returns CDR1 KGHSY and CDR2 FQNENV. The CDR3: CASSQSVQLPQYSSTDTQYF. Here the CDR3 DNA reads TGTGCCAGCAGCCAATCGGTACAGCTGCCGCAATACTCTAGCACAGATACGCAGTATTTT.

CDR3: CASSQTGTSGNTIYF. The CDR3 DNA is TGCGCCAGCAGCCAGACAGGGACCTCTGGAAACACCATATATTTT. The rearrangement links TRBV4-1 to TRBJ1-3; TRBD1 aligns across 7 bases. V lost 3 bases to trimming and J lost 0 bases; unmatched junction nucleotides: 2. The CDR3 extends over 15 amino acids. Per the germline V gene, CDR1 is MGHRA and CDR2 is YSYEKL.

V is TRBV6-2 or TRBV6-3 and J is TRBJ2-7, with D possibly matching TRBD1 (5 bases). There are 16 residues in the CDR3. The V gene's germline CDR1 is MNHEY and CDR2 SVGEGT. With 0 bases removed from V and 0 bases from J, the gap between germline ends came to 12 bases. In DNA, the CDR3 is TGTGCCAGCAGTTACTCTCCCGGAGACAGCTCCTACGAGCAGTACTTC. Protein sequence: CASSYSPGDSSYEQYF.

The chain recombines TRBV3-1 (or the pseudogene TRBV3-2) with TRBJ2-6; a possible D gene is TRBD1 (5 bases). Germline lookup yields CDR1 LGHDT and CDR2 YNNKEL (reference sequence). This CDR3 spans 16 amino acids. Trimming took off 1 base at V and 4 bases at J, with 11 bases between the two ends. CDR3 protein: CASSQGQGFGANVLTF. The CDR3 region has the DNA TGTGCCAGCAGCCAAGGGCAGGGATTCGGGGCCAACGTCCTGACTTTC.

The gene calls are TRBV2 and TRBJ2-1, with TRBD2 identical over 13 bases. Germline V gene lookup returns CDR1 SNHLY and CDR2 FYNNEI. The CDR3 has 19 residues. The V segment lost 6 bases and the J segment 4 bases; nucleotides outside the gene matches: 15. CDR3 DNA: TGTGCCAGCAGCGCTAGATACCCTACTAGCGGGGGGGTTTACAATGAGCAGTTCTTC. Protein product: CASSARYPTSGGVYNEQFF.

V is TRBV18 and J is TRBJ2-1; 9 bases are a match to TRBD1. The germline V gene encodes CDR1 KGHSH and CDR2 LQKENI. This CDR3 is 16 amino acids long. V lost 3 bases, J lost 4 bases, and 7 bases stayed unmatched. CDR3 sequence: CASSPQGTGPYNEQFF. The CDR3 DNA sequence: TGTGCCAGCTCACCGCAGGGGACAGGGCCTTACAATGAGCAGTTCTTC.

The gene calls are TRBV6-5 and TRBJ2-4, with 7 bases lining up with TRBD2. The CDR3 is 15 amino acids. CDR1 is MNHEY, CDR2 SVGAGI, per germline. J lost 0 bases, V lost 6 bases, and 5 bases had no gene match. In DNA form, the CDR3 reads TGTGCCAGCAGGCTAGCGGCCCTAGCCAAAAACATTCAGTACTTC. Protein sequence: CASRLAALAKNIQYF.

This chain links TRBV6-5 with TRBJ2-7; TRBD1 aligns across 9 bases. This CDR3 has 14 residues. Germline loops: CDR1 MNHEY, CDR2 SVGAGI. Trimming took 5 bases from V and 4 from J; bases not matched to a gene: 6. In DNA, the CDR3 is TGTGCCAGCAGTAGCCGGGACAGGGCGTACGAGCAGTACTTC. Protein sequence: CASSSRDRAYEQYF.

This chain links TRBV20-1 with TRBJ2-1; 8 bases align to TRBD2. This CDR3 region has 15 residues. V shed 3 bases and J 7 bases; nucleotides not matched to a gene: 11. Germline-derived CDR1 and CDR2 are DFQATT and SNEGSKA (reference sequence). CDR3 DNA sequence: TGCAGTGCTAGTCGCGCGGGGGGCTATAGGAATGAGCAGTTCTTC. Its protein is CSASRAGGYRNEQFF.

The V call is TRBV7-9, the J call TRBJ1-3, with 10 bases identical to TRBD1. The CDR3 loop spans 16 amino acids. Losses at the gene ends were 3 bases for V and 3 bases for J; bases not matched to a gene: 5. CDR1 and CDR2 from the germline V gene are SEHNR and FQNEAQ (reference sequence). The CDR3 loop reads CASSLGTGAGGNTIYF. The CDR3, as DNA: TGTGCCAGCAGCTTGGGGACAGGGGCAGGTGGAAACACCATATATTTT.

The V call is TRBV2, the J call TRBJ1-2; TRBD1 matches 9 bases. V shed 7 bases and J 4 bases; nucleotides not matched to a gene: 7. Per the germline V gene, CDR1 is SNHLY and CDR2 is FYNNEI. This CDR3 has 14 residues. The CDR3 protein is CASIRGQGTYGYTF. The CDR3 region has the DNA TGTGCCAGCATTCGGGGACAGGGAACCTATGGCTACACCTTC.

The chain recombines TRBV7-9 with TRBJ2-5; 10 nucleotides line up with TRBD1. CDR1 is SEHNR, CDR2 FQNEAQ, per germline (reference sequence). After removal of 5 bases from V and 4 bases from J, the junction contained 7 bases not matched to a gene. The CDR3 totals 15 residues. The CDR3 reads CASSPWDRGLETQYF. The DNA of the CDR3 is TGTGCCAGCAGCCCATGGGACAGGGGATTAGAGACCCAGTACTTC.

The rearrangement joins TRBV28 to TRBJ1-2; D possibly corresponds to TRBD1 (6 bases). The CDR3 consists of 13 residues. V was pared by 5 bases and J by 3 bases, with 10 bases between. Per germline, CDR1 MDHEN and CDR2 SYDVKM. The DNA for the CDR3 is TGTGCCAGCAGTACTAGACAGGACTATGGCTACACCTTC. It yields the protein CASSTRQDYGYTF.

The chain employs TRBV3-1 (or the pseudogene TRBV3-2) and TRBJ1-2; the D is unclear. Germline CDR1 and CDR2: LGHDT and YNNKEL (reference sequence). V was pared by 5 bases and J by 2 bases, with 12 bases between. The CDR3 covers 14 residues. CDR3 nucleotides: TGTGCCAGCAGCGGCGATATCGGGAACTATGGCTACACCTTC. Protein product: CASSGDIGNYGYTF.

The chain has TRBV5-1 and TRBJ1-5, with D unclear. This CDR3 has 14 amino acids. The germline V gene has CDR1 SGHRS and CDR2 YFSETQ. Trimming took off 0 bases at V and 6 bases at J, with 10 bases between the two ends. The CDR3 coding sequence is TGCGCCAGCAGCTTGGATTCAGGTGGTCAGCCCCAGCATTTT. Encoded protein: CASSLDSGGQPQHF. The whole variable domain, remainder taken from reference TRBV5-1 and TRBJ1-5, is KAGVTQTPRYLIKTRGQQVTLSCSPISGHRSVSWYQQTPGQGLQFLFEYFSETQRNKGNFPGRFSGRQFSNSRSEMNVSTLELGDSALYLCASSLDSGGQPQHFGDGTRLSIL.

The V gene is TRBV18, the J gene TRBJ2-7; D call uncertain. Germline V gene sequence: CDR1 KGHSH, CDR2 LQKENI. The CDR3 runs to 13 residues. Trimming took 5 bases from V and 1 from J, leaving 9 bases between them. The CDR3 sequence: CASSVTESYEQYF. The CDR3, as DNA: TGTGCCAGCTCAGTTACAGAGTCCTACGAGCAGTACTTC. Variable domain in full (rest from reference TRBV18 and TRBJ2-7): NAGVMQNPRHLVRRRGQEARLRCSPMKGHSHVYWYRQLPEEGLKFMVYLQKENIIDESGMPKERFSAEFPKEGPSILRIQQVVRGDSAAYFCASSVTESYEQYFGPGTRLTVT.

The chain combines TRBV6-6 with TRBJ2-7; D not certain. Germline CDR1 reads MNHNY; CDR2 reads SVGAGI (reference sequence). V gave up 6 bases and J gave up 2 bases, with 8 bases separating them. The CDR3 spans 12 residues. Written as DNA, the CDR3 is TGTGCCAGCAGCGACATGACCTACGAGCAGTACTTC. Its protein product is CASSDMTYEQYF.

The J gene is TRBJ1-2, the V gene TRBV6-4; 7 bases are shared with TRBD1. The V and J ends lost 5 bases and 3 bases, in that order; junction bases with no gene match: 3. The CDR3 is made up of 13 amino acids. From germline, CDR1 is MRHNA and CDR2 SNTAGT. The CDR3 DNA sequence: TGTGCCAGCAGTAGGGGGCGAGACTATGGCTACACCTTC. Translating gives CASSRGRDYGYTF.